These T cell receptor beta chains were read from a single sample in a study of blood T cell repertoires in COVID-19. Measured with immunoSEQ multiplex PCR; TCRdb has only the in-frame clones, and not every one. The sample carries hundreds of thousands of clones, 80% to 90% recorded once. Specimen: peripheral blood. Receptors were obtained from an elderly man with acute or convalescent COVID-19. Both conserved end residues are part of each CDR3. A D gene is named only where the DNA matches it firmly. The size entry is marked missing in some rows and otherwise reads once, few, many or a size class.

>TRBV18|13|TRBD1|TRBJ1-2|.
CASAIDRDYGYTF
TGTGCCAGCGCCATCGACAGGGACTATGGCTACACCTTC
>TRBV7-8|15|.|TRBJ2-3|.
CASTNNRASTDTQYF
TGTGCCAGCACCAACAACAGGGCTAGCACAGATACGCAGTATTTT
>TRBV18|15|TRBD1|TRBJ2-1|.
CASSPPGTGGNEQFF
TGTGCCAGCTCACCACCCGGGACAGGGGGCAATGAGCAGTTCTTC
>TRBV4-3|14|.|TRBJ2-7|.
CASSLQYSSYEQYF
TGCGCCAGCAGCCTCCAGTACAGCTCGTACGAGCAGTACTTC
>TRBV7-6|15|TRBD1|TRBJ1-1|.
CASSLGTVKNTEAFF
TGTGCCAGCAGCTTGGGGACAGTAAAGAACACTGAAGCTTTCTTT
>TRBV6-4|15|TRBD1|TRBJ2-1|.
CASSDTDRERNEQFF
TGTGCCAGCAGTGACACGGACAGGGAGAGAAATGAGCAGTTCTTC
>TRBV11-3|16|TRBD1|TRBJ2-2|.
CASSQTAGTGVGELFF
TGTGCCAGCAGCCAGACGGCCGGGACAGGGGTCGGGGAGCTGTTTTTT
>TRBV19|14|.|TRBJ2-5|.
CASSAGSKQETQYF
TGTGCCAGTAGTGCGGGGTCCAAGCAAGAGACCCAGTACTTC
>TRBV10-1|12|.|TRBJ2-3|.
CASSPFTDTQYF
TGCGCCAGCAGTCCCTTCACAGATACGCAGTATTTT
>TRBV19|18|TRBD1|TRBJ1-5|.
CASSRPGQGLPSNQPQHF
TGTGCCAGTAGTAGACCGGGACAGGGACTTCCTTCCAATCAGCCCCAGCATTTT
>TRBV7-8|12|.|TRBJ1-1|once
CASSRERAEAFF
TGTGCCAGCAGCAGAGAGAGGGCTGAAGCTTTCTTT
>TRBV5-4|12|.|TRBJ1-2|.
CASSLPGSGYTF
TGTGCCAGCAGCTTGCCGGGGTCCGGCTACACCTTC
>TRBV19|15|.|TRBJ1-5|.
CASSILQGSNQPQHF
TGTGCCAGTAGTATCCTACAGGGAAGCAATCAGCCCCAGCATTTT
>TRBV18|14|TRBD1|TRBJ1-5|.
CASSPGQGNQPQHF
TGTGCCAGCTCACCGGGACAGGGAAATCAGCCCCAGCATTTT
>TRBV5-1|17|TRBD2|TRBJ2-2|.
CASSALLAGDPTGELFF
TGCGCCAGCAGCGCCTTACTAGCGGGGGATCCCACCGGGGAGCTGTTTTTT
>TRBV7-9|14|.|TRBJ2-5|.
CASSILRRGETQYF
TGTGCCAGCAGCATCCTCCGACGGGGTGAGACCCAGTACTTC
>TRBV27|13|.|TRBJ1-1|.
CASSYEENTEAFF
TGTGCCAGCAGTTACGAGGAGAACACTGAAGCTTTCTTT
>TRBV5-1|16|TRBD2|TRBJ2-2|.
CASSLWAGEGTGELFF
TGCGCCAGCAGCTTGTGGGCCGGGGAGGGAACCGGGGAGCTGTTTTTT
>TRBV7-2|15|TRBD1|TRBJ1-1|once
CASSLGLGQGAGAFF
TGTGCCAGCAGCTTAGGGTTGGGACAGGGGGCGGGTGCTTTCTTT
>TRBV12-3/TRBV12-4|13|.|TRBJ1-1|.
CASTDNIGAEAFF
TGTGCCAGCACCGACAATATAGGCGCTGAAGCTTTCTTT
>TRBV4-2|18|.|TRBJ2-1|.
CASRASTGETSSYNEQFF
TGTGCCAGCAGAGCGTCGACGGGGGAAACTAGCTCCTACAATGAGCAGTTCTTC
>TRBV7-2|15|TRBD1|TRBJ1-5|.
CASSLGGGLNQPQHF
TGTGCCAGCAGCTTAGGAGGGGGCCTCAATCAGCCCCAGCATTTT
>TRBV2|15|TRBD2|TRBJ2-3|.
CASSRAGATTDTQYF
TGTGCCAGCAGTCGAGCGGGGGCCACCACAGATACGCAGTATTTT
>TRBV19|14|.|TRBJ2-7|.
CASSHPVPLYEQYF
TGTGCCAGTAGCCACCCGGTTCCCCTCTACGAGCAGTACTTC
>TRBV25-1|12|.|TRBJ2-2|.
CASNGNTGELFF
TGTGCCAGCAACGGGAACACCGGGGAGCTGTTTTTT
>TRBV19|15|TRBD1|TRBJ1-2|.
CASRDRGQTNYGYTF
TGTGCCTCCCGGGACAGGGGGCAGACTAACTATGGCTACACCTTC
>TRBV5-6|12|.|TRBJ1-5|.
CASSFGTQPQHF
TGTGCCAGCAGCTTCGGTACTCAGCCCCAGCATTTT
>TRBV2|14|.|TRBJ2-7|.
CASRWYGGTYEQYF
TGTGCCAGTCGATGGTATGGAGGGACCTACGAGCAGTACTTC
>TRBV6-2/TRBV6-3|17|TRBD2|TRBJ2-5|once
CASSLRGPLAGTTTQYF
TGTGCCAGCAGTTTAAGGGGGCCTCTAGCGGGGACAACGACCCAGTACTTC
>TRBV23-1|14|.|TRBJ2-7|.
CASSQSNQVEEQYF
TGCGCCAGCAGTCAATCGAACCAGGTGGAAGAGCAGTACTTC
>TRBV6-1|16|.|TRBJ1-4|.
CASSESLMAGWEKLFF
TGTGCCAGCAGTGAAAGTCTGATGGCAGGGTGGGAAAAACTGTTTTTT
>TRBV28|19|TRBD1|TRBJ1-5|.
CASSLPPFDRVGSNQPQHF
TGTGCCAGCTCCCTTCCACCCTTTGACAGGGTCGGAAGCAATCAGCCCCAGCATTTT
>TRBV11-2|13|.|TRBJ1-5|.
CASSSDRVQPQHF
TGTGCCAGCAGCTCGGACAGAGTCCAGCCCCAGCATTTT
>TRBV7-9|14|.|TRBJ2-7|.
CASSTDTSSYEQYF
TGTGCCAGCAGCACAGACACGAGCTCCTACGAGCAGTACTTC
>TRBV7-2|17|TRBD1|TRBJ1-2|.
CASSLVGRTGGVYGYTF
TGTGCCAGCAGCTTAGTTGGTCGGACAGGGGGCGTCTATGGCTACACCTTC
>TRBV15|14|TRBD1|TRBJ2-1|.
CATSRGFPGQGMFF
TGTGCCACCAGCAGAGGATTTCCGGGACAGGGAATGTTCTTC
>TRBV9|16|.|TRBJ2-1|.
CASSVGGNGMVDEQFF
TGTGCCAGCAGCGTAGGTGGTAACGGGATGGTGGATGAGCAGTTCTTC
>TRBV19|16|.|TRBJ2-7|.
CASSIGFLGQSYEQYF
TGTGCCAGTAGTATAGGATTCCTGGGGCAGTCCTACGAGCAGTACTTC
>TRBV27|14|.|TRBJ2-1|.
CASSEDGYYNEQFF
TGTGCCAGCAGCGAGGATGGTTACTACAATGAGCAGTTCTTC
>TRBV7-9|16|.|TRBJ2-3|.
CASSIRTRAGGDTQYF
TGTGCCAGCAGCATCCGAACAAGGGCGGGTGGAGATACGCAGTATTTT
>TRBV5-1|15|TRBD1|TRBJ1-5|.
CASTLTGEVDQPQHF
TGCGCCAGCACCTTGACAGGGGAAGTCGATCAGCCCCAGCATTTT
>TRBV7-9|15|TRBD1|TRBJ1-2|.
CASSLTGQGNYGYTF
TGTGCCAGCAGCCTTACCGGACAGGGGAACTATGGCTACACCTTC
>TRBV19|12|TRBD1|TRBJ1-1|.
CASSPRDREAFF
TGTGCCAGTAGTCCGAGGGACAGGGAAGCTTTCTTT
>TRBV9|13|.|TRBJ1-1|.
CASSVQENTEAFF
TGTGCCAGCAGCGTCCAGGAGAACACTGAAGCTTTCTTT
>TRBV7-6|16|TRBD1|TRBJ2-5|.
CASSLRPRQGTGTQYF
TGTGCCAGCAGCTTAAGGCCCAGACAGGGCACGGGGACCCAGTACTTC
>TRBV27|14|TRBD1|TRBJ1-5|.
CASSNRDRDQPQHF
TGTGCCAGCAGTAACCGGGACAGGGATCAGCCCCAGCATTTT
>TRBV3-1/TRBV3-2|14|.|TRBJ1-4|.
CASSSGHRNEKLFF
TGTGCCAGCAGCTCTGGACACCGAAATGAAAAACTGTTTTTT
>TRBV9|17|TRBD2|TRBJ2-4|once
CASSVGSQRGGEYIQYF
TGTGCCAGCAGCGTAGGGTCCCAGCGGGGGGGCGAGTACATTCAGTACTTC